This TCR beta chain was sequenced in a study of PD-1 blockade in classical Hodgkin lymphoma. Study-wide context: Nivolumab dosing for patients was 3 mg/kg, administered intravenously every 2 weeks.

The CDR3 consists of 14 residues. Per germline, CDR1 SGHRS and CDR2 YFSETQ. V shed 4 bases and J shed 2 bases, with 12 bases lying between them. Relapses following autologous stem cell transplantation were seen in all patients, with brentuximab vedotin exposure varying. In the case of this clone: Its antigen is unidentified.

Assay used: immunoSEQ multiplex PCR; TCRdb lists only in-frame clones, some missing. The table includes 37,000 or so clones, about 90% detected once. Study results and limitations: CD8+ TCR diversity did not rise significantly by C4D1, unlike CD4+. Complete responders started with a diversity level that resembled newly diagnosed patients at baseline. Newly diagnosed patients were reported to exhibit reduced baseline TCR diversity relative to healthy donors.

The V call is TRBV5-1, the J call TRBJ1-2, with D possibly TRBD1 on 6 matching bases. This TCR derives from a human donor with classical Hodgkin lymphoma. This sample comprised peripheral blood mononuclear cells (PBMCs), obtained before the second cycle of nivolumab. CDR3 residues: CASSVDGTNYGYTF. In DNA, the CDR3 is TGCGCCAGCAGCGTTGACGGGACAAACTATGGCTACACCTTC.